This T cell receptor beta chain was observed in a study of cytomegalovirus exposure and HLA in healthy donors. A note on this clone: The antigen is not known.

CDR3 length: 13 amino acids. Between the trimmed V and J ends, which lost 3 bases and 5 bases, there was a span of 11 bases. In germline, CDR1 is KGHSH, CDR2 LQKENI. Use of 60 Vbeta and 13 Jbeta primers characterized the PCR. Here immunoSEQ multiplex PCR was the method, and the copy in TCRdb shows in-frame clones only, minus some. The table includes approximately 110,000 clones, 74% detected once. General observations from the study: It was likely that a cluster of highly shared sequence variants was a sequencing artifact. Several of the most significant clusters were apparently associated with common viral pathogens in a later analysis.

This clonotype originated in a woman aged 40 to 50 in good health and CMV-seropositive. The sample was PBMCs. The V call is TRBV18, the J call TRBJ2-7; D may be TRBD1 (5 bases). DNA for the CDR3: TGTGCCAGCTCACCCCGAGGACAAGACGAGCAGTACTTC. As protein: CASSPRGQDEQYF.